This TCR beta chain was observed in a study of beta chain features in type 1 diabetes. The CDR3 sequence is 15 residues long. Germline lookup yields CDR1 SEHNR and CDR2 FQNEAQ (reference sequence). Trimming took 5 bases from V and 5 from J, leaving 17 bases between them. The whole isolated RNA underwent reverse transcription, so sequencing captured expressed TCRB transcripts. Profiled with immunoSEQ multiplex PCR; TCRdb holds only in-frame clones, not every one. The sample has around 14,000 clones, around 76% seen once. The collection from each donor was one heparinised blood draw averaging roughly 110 mL. CD4+ cells of the naive, central memory, regulatory and stem cell-like memory types were sorted via CD45RO/CCR7/CD25/CD127/CD95/CD27. This clone was seen a handful of times. The target antigen is unknown. Study findings and constraints: Moderate yet significant TCRB CDR3 shortening was seen in Type 1 diabetes patients in all four CD4+ subsets.

Sequencing used stem cell memory CD4+ T cells from blood. V usage is TRBV7-9 and J usage is TRBJ2-3; perhaps TRBD2 as D (7 bases). This clonotype was obtained from a woman under 30 with type 1 diabetes. The CDR3 spells CASSPQSGGQDTQYF. The CDR3 DNA reads TGTGCCAGCAGCCCCCAGTCCGGGGGGCAAGATACGCAGTATTTT.